The rows below give T cell receptor beta chains drawn from one sample of a study of cytomegalovirus exposure and HLA in healthy donors. The method was immunoSEQ multiplex PCR; TCRdb's version includes in-frame clones alone and lacks a portion of them. The sample records 160,000 or so clones, 84% being singletons. Sequencing used PBMCs. The receptors were gathered from a man between 18 and 35 years old in good health and CMV-seronegative. Both conserved end residues are part of each CDR3. The order of the fields is J gene, V gene, clone size, D gene, CDR3 DNA, CDR3 protein. D genes are given only for firm matches. Clone size is shown for a subset of rows, as once, few, many or a class of expanded clone.

>TRBJ2-3|TRBV29-1|NA|TRBD2
TGCAGCGTTGACTGGGCGGGGGACACAGATACGCAGTATTTT
CSVDWAGDTDTQYF
>TRBJ1-4|TRBV7-6|NA|TRBD1
TGTGCCAGCAGCACAGGGGACAGCTCTGTTTTCGGGGATGAAAAACTGTTTTTT
CASSTGDSSVFGDEKLFF
>TRBJ2-3|TRBV5-6|NA|TRBD1
TGTGCCAGCAGCTTGATAATTGGGGACGACCCACAGGGGGATACGCAATATTTT
CASSLIIGDDPQGDTQYF
>TRBJ2-7|TRBV7-3|NA|TRBD2
TGTGCCAGCAGGACTAGCGGGGCCTACGAGCAGTACTTC
CASRTSGAYEQYF
>TRBJ1-2|TRBV6-6|NA|NA
TGTGCCAGCAGTTACTCGTCCAGGACTAACTATGGCTACACCTTC
CASSYSSRTNYGYTF
>TRBJ2-2|TRBV4-1|NA|NA
TGCGCCAGCAGCCAAGAATGGAGGAACACCGGGGAGCTGTTTTTT
CASSQEWRNTGELFF
>TRBJ1-3|TRBV10-3|NA|TRBD1
TGTGCCATCAGTGAACTACCGACAGGGCGATCTGGAAACACCATATATTTT
CAISELPTGRSGNTIYF
>TRBJ1-4|TRBV6-5|NA|NA
TGTGCCAGCAGTTACTCGACTGGGACTAATGAAAAACTGTTTTTT
CASSYSTGTNEKLFF
>TRBJ1-1|TRBV13|NA|NA
TGTGCCAGCAGCTCCGGGAACACTGAAGCTTTCTTT
CASSSGNTEAFF
>TRBJ1-6|TRBV5-1|NA|TRBD1
TGCGCCAGCAGTCCACAAACCGGGACAGGGGGAGTTAATTCACCCCTCCACTTT
CASSPQTGTGGVNSPLHF
>TRBJ2-3|TRBV28|NA|TRBD2
TGTGCCAGCAGTTCAATAGCGGGAGAAACAGATACGCAGTATTTT
CASSSIAGETDTQYF
>TRBJ2-3|TRBV5-4|NA|NA
TGTGCCAGCAGCTTGCTAATTTCCACAGATACGCAGTATTTT
CASSLLISTDTQYF
>TRBJ1-5|TRBV7-9|NA|TRBD1
TGTGCCAGCAGCTTCCCGGGACAGAATCAGCCCCAGCATTTT
CASSFPGQNQPQHF
>TRBJ2-1|TRBV19|NA|TRBD2
TGTGCCAGTAGTGACTGGCTAGCGGACAATGAGCAGTTCTTC
CASSDWLADNEQFF
>TRBJ2-7|TRBV12-1|NA|NA
TGTGCCAGCAGCTCCATAGCGGGAGGGGCCTACGAGCAGTACTTC
CASSSIAGGAYEQYF
>TRBJ2-1|TRBV5-6|NA|NA
TGTGCCAGCAGCCTAGCCCGGGAGCAGTTCTTC
CASSLAREQFF
>TRBJ2-5|TRBV19|NA|TRBD2
TGTGCCAGTAGTAGGCTAGCGGCCCAAGAGACCCAGTACTTC
CASSRLAAQETQYF
>TRBJ1-3|TRBV19|NA|NA
TGTGCCAGTAGTGATGGGACTCTCCACTCTGGAAACACCATATATTTT
CASSDGTLHSGNTIYF
>TRBJ2-1|TRBV7-2|NA|TRBD1
TGTGCCAGCAGCTTCCCCCGGGACAGACCTTACAATGAGCAGTTCTTC
CASSFPRDRPYNEQFF
>TRBJ1-4|TRBV7-2|NA|TRBD1
TGTGCCAGCAGTCAAACGGGTTGGGACAGGAATGAAAAACTGTTTTTT
CASSQTGWDRNEKLFF
>TRBJ1-5|TRBV28|NA|NA
TGTGCCAGCAGTCCCCCCCCAGGCTACGGGACATATAGCAATCAGCCCCAGCATTTT
CASSPPPGYGTYSNQPQHF
>TRBJ1-2|TRBV10-3|NA|TRBD1
TGTGCCATCAGTGACTCTTGGACAGGAGGCGGCTACACCTTC
CAISDSWTGGGYTF
>TRBJ1-3|TRBV10-3|NA|NA
TGTGCCATCAGTGGAGGGTGGAGGTCTGGAAACACCATATATTTT
CAISGGWRSGNTIYF
>TRBJ2-5|TRBV4-1|NA|NA
TGCGCCAGCAGCTACACTTTCGTAGCGGACCAAGAGACCCAGTACTTC
CASSYTFVADQETQYF
>TRBJ2-6|TRBV13|NA|NA
TGTGCCAGCAGCGGCACGGGGGCCAACGTCCTGACTTTC
CASSGTGANVLTF
>TRBJ2-2|TRBV2|NA|TRBD1
TGTGCCAGCCAGGGACAGGGGAACACCGGGGAGCTGTTTTTT
CASQGQGNTGELFF
>TRBJ1-4|TRBV7-6|few|TRBD1
TGTGCCAGCAGCCGACAGGGGGCTAATGAAAAACTGTTTTTT
CASSRQGANEKLFF
>TRBJ2-7|TRBV28|NA|NA
TGTGCCAGCAGCCCCCCCCGGGGCTCCTACGAGCAGTACTTC
CASSPPRGSYEQYF
>TRBJ1-2|TRBV19|NA|NA
TGTGCCAGTTCCCCCTCCGGGACAAGCCTTTTGGGCTACACCTTC
CASSPSGTSLLGYTF